Sequencing of this T cell receptor (beta chain) was carried out in a study of T-cell memory formation after mild COVID-19. Looking at the study overall: Largely donor-specific TCR clusters were found. Findings of the study overall: Researchers report contracting CD4+ clones mostly in CM and EM, with CD8+ clones in EMRA.

The CDR3 contains 13 residues. V gave up 5 bases and J gave up 11 bases, with 16 bases separating them. Germline V gene sequence: CDR1 MNHEY, CDR2 SMNVEV (reference sequence). Amplification by 5'RACE using constant-segment primers produced TCR alpha and TCR beta cDNA libraries that carried sample barcodes and UMIs. Each CDR3 protein is one row after TCRdb ran MiXCR on the 5' RACE reads. The table lists around 250,000 distinct CDR3 sequences, over 8.5% of them singletons. There are a few counts of this clonotype. The antigen is unknown. The specimen sequenced was PBMCs or a T cell subset sorted from them (not recorded which). This chain joins TRBV27 and TRBJ2-4; no reliable D call. The TCR originated in a man younger than 35 who had mild COVID-19 (a few samples of this study predate the infection). Cell type and time point are not known. The DNA for the CDR3 is TGTGCCAGCAGTATCGGTGGGTCCCTAGTTCAGTACTTC. Protein: CASSIGGSLVQYF.